The 8 T cell receptor beta chains given below trace back to one sample, sequenced in a study of blood T cells in healthy people across ages. The authors ran a second PCR of 7 to 11 cycles using a sample-barcoded 5' primer and a J-beta primer mix. TCRdb reanalysed the 5' RACE reads using MiXCR and keeps one entry per CDR3 protein. Found here are 750,000 or so distinct CDR3 sequences, approximately 25% of them singletons; the top ten hold 9.4%. These sequences were also reported in another study, on T cells of mothers and their children.

The sequencing sample was made of blood. These receptor sequences come from a boy under 18 in good health.

The J gene is TRBJ2-5, the V gene TRBV21-1. TRBV21-1 is a pseudogene locus. This CDR3 is 12 amino acids long. The CDR3 loop is CASSKGQETQYF. DNA of the CDR3: TGCGCCAGCAGCAAAGGACAGGAGACCCAGTACTTC.

V gene TRBV7-2 combines with J gene TRBJ2-1, with D hard to call. Trimming removed 5 bases at V and 6 bases at J, with 11 bases between. This CDR3 contains 13 residues. Looked up from germline, CDR1 is SGHTA and CDR2 is FQGNSA. The CDR3 loop reads CASSPRGFNEQFF. The CDR3 nucleotides read TGTGCCAGCAGCCCCAGAGGATTCAATGAGCAGTTCTTC.

This chain links TRBV5-1 with TRBJ2-3; 10 bases agree with TRBD1. The germline V gene has CDR1 SGHRS and CDR2 YFSETQ. This CDR3 is 15 amino acids long. V shed 4 bases and J 3 bases; nucleotides not matched to a gene: 5. CDR3 coding DNA: TGCGCCAGCAGCCTTGGGACAGGGGAAACAGATACGCAGTATTTT. This gives the protein CASSLGTGETDTQYF.

The rearrangement joins TRBV7-8 to TRBJ2-3; 7 positions match TRBD2. Trimming took 5 bases from V and 2 from J; bases not matched to a gene: 7. The CDR3 is 15 residues long. Germline assignment: CDR1 SGHVS and CDR2 FQNEAQ. CDR3 amino acids: CASSHQREYTDTQYF. In nucleotides, the CDR3 is TGTGCCAGCAGCCATCAGCGGGAATACACAGATACGCAGTATTTT.

The sample holds many counts of this clonotype. The chain recombines TRBV29-1 with TRBJ2-2; no definite D call. V dropped 0 bases and J dropped 6 bases, with 5 bases sitting between them. The CDR3 is 12 amino acids. Germline-derived CDR1 and CDR2 are SQVTM and ANQGSEA. CDR3 bases: TGCAGCGTTGAAGACAGAGCCGGGGAGCTGTTTTTT. Its translation is CSVEDRAGELFF.

This clonotype was seen a few times. V usage is TRBV27 and J usage is TRBJ1-2; a weak D match, TRBD1 (5 bases). Trimming took 0 bases from V and 1 from J, leaving 9 bases between them. The CDR3 runs to 15 residues. The germline gives CDR1 MNHEY, CDR2 SMNVEV (reference sequence). In DNA, the CDR3 is TGTGCCAGCAGTTTATCAGGGGATCATAACTATGGCTACACCTTC. Its protein product is CASSLSGDHNYGYTF.

In this sample, this clonotype turned up a few times. The genes are TRBV6-5 and TRBJ2-3, with a tentative D call TRBD1 (7 bases). Germline assignment: CDR1 MNHEY and CDR2 SVGAGI. The CDR3 has 15 amino acids. V shed 6 bases and J shed 1 base, with 14 bases lying between them. The CDR3 loop reads CASREGARGTDTQYF. CDR3 coding DNA: TGTGCCAGCAGGGAGGGGGCCAGGGGCACAGATACGCAGTATTTT.

The V and J genes are TRBV29-1 and TRBJ1-2; D not resolved. Per germline, CDR1 SQVTM and CDR2 ANQGSEA. The CDR3 has 12 amino acids. Trimming stripped 5 bases from V and 2 bases from J, with 9 bases between. The CDR3: CSVMLGNYGYTF. CDR3 DNA sequence: TGCAGCGTTATGTTAGGGAACTATGGCTACACCTTC.